The clone carrying this T cell receptor beta chain was observed many times. Its specificity is unknown. TCR alpha and TCR beta cDNA libraries with sample barcodes and UMIs came from 5'RACE using constant-segment primers. Each CDR3 protein is one row after TCRdb ran MiXCR on the 5' RACE reads. In the table there are roughly 29,000 distinct CDR3 sequences, roughly an eighth of which are singletons. These data originate in a study of T-cell memory formation after mild COVID-19. General study points: Pre-infection memory held some responding clones, suggesting pre-existing cross-reactive T cells responded. Clones that contracted clustered mainly in CM and EM if CD4+ and in EMRA if CD8+. Clones that got smaller from day 15 to 85 had even CD4/CD8, while clones growing later tipped toward CD4+.

Germline V gives CDR1 SGHTA, CDR2 FQGTGA. V dropped 5 bases and J dropped 1 base, with 19 bases sitting between them. The CDR3 contains 17 residues. The specimen was PBMCs or a T cell subset sorted from them (not recorded which). The sequence was obtained from an adult woman who had mild COVID-19 (a few samples of this study predate the infection). Cell type and time point are not known. The V gene is TRBV7-3, the J gene TRBJ2-3; D is perhaps TRBD1 (5 bases). In DNA form, the CDR3 reads TGTGCCAGCAGCCCTGAAGGGGCCCAACTTGGCACAGATACGCAGTATTTT. Its translation is CASSPEGAQLGTDTQYF.